The present entry profiles one TCR beta chain with its context. Its antigen is not identified. This sample is drawn from a study of blood T cells in healthy people across ages. Study background: When template switching was applied, about one barcoded beta molecule was captured per two T cells. Study-level results: Unsorted PBMC material precluded a definitive naive versus antigen-experienced comparison. The study found more naive CD4+ cells and higher diversity in long-lived than aged donors.

Per-sample PBMC isolation yielded at least 6.5 million cells. A second PCR, run for about 6 to 12 cycles, used a sample-barcoded 5' primer plus a J-beta primer mix. Using its own MiXCR run on the 5' RACE reads, TCRdb lists one record per CDR3 protein. The sample lists approximately 800,000 distinct CDR3 sequences, 60% to 80% occurring once. Germline assignment: CDR1 DFQATT and CDR2 SNEGSKA (reference sequence). The CDR3 loop spans 15 amino acids. V trimming: 5 bases; J trimming: 0 bases; junction bases outside the gene matches: 5. The rearrangement links TRBV20-1 to TRBJ2-3, with 10 bases fitting TRBD1. This clonotype was sampled from a man younger than 45 in good health. The sequenced sample consisted of blood. For the CDR3, the DNA is TGCAGTGCTCGGGACAGGGGAGCTAGCACAGATACGCAGTATTTT. Its translation: CSARDRGASTDTQYF.